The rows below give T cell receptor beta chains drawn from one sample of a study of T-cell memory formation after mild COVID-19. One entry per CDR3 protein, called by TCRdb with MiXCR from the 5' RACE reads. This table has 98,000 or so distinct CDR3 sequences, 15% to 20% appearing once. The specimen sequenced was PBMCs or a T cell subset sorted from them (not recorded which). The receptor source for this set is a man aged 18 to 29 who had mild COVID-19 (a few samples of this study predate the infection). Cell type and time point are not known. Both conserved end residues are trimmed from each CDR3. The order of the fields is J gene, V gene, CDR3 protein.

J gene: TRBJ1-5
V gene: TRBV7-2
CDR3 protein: ASSLGSRGSGQPQH

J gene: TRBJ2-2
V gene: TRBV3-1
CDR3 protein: ASSSGTGELF

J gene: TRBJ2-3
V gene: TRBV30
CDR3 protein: AWSVSGGWDTQY

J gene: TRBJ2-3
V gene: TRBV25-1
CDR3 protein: ASSEGIFSTDTQY

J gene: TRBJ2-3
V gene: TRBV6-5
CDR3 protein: ASSSRGRGDTQY

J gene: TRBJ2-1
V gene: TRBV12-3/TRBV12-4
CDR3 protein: ASSRTSGGESYNEQF

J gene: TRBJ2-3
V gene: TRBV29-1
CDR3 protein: SVVRDLTDTQY

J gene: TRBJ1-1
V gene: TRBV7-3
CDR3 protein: ASSANTGTSEAF

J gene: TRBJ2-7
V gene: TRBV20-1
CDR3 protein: SARDPPGYEQY

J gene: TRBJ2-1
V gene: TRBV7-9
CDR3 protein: ASKGQGAQFGEQF

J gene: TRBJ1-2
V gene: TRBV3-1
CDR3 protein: ASGQGFGYT

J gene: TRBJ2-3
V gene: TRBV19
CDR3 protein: ASTKRGAGTDTQY

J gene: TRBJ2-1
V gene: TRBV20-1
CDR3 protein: SASTTSGAYNEQF

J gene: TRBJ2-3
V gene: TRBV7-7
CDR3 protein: ASSLGPDTDTQY

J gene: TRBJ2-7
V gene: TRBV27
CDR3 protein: ASSFGALGPYEQY

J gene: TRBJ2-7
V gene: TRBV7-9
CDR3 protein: ASSLLSGEQY

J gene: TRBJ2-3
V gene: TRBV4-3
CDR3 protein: ASSQQGADTQY

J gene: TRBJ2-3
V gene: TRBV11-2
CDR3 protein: ASSLGRGSDTQY

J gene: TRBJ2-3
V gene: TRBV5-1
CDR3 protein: ASSISQGPDTQY

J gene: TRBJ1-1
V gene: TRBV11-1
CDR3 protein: ASRWDRGRDRNTEAF

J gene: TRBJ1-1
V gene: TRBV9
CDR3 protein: ASSVAGLNTEAF

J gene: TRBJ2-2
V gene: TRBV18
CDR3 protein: ASSPPIGAANTGELF

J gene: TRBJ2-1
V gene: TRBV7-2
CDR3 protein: ASSFDRDAYNEQF

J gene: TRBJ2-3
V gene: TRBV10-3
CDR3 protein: AITPLAGGTDTQY

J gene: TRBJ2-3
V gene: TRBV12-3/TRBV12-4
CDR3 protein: ASRRTSGGTDTQY

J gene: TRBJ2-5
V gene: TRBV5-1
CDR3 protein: ASSLAGGKETQY

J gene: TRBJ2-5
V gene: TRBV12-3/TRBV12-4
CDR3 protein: ASSGWGETQY

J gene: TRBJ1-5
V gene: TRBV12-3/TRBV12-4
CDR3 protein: ASTLGGLQPQH

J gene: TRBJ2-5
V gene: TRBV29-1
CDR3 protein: SGGGEETQY

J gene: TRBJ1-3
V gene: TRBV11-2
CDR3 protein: ASRRVSTGNTIY

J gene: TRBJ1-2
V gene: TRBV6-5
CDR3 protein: ASSYAGSGSSGYT

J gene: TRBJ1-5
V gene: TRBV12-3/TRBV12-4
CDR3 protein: ASSLDRLGQPQH

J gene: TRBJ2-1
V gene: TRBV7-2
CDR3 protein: ASSLAHRTGEQF

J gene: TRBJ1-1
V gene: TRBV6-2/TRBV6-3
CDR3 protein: ASSLRTPNTEAF

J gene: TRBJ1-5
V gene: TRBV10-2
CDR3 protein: ASRPTAASNQPQH

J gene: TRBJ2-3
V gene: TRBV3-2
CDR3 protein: ASSQAGGTPKY

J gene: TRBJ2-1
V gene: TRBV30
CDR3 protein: AWTPLAVNNEQF

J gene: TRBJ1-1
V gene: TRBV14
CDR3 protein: ASSPSPPTTGPRTEAF

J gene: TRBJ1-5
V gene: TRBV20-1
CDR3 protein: SASWWVAGGLYSNQPQH

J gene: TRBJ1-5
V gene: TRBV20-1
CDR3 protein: SARTGEQPQH

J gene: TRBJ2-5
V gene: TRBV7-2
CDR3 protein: ASSKLDRVGETQY

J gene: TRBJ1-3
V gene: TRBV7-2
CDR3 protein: ASSPFGNTIY

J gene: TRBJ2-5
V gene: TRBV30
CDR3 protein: AWSVGGGETQY

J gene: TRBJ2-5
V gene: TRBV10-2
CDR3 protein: ASSDWRAQETQY

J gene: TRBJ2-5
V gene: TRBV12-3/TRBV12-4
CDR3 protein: ASSPGRGAETQY

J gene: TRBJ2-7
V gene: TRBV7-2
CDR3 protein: ASTLQRGEQY

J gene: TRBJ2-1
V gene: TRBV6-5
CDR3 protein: ASRVRGGALEQF

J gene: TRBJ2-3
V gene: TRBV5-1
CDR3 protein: ASSLGPFGGRRSTDTQY

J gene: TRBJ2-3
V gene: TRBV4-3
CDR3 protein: ASSQELAGTDTQY

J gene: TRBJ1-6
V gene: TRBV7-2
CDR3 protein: ASSLLRGPLH

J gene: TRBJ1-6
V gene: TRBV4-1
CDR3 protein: ASSQHGGGGALH

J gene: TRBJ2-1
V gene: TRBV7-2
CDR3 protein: ASSSPVANEQF

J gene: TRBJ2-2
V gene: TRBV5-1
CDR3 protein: ATGLAGPTGELF

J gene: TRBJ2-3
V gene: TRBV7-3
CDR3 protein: ASSTRQADTQY

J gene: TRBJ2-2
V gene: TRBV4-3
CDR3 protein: ASSQTSPTNTGELF

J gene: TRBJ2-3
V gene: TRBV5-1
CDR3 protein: ASSSRTSGGIDTQY